Shown below are 17 T cell receptor beta chains from a single sample sequenced in a study of OX40 agonist ivuxolimab in advanced cancers. The table came from immunoSEQ multiplex PCR; TCRdb's copy has only in-frame clones and leaves some out. The sample has about 94,000 clones, around 90% seen once. The source was CD4+ or CD8+ T cells sorted from blood, collected in a trial of the OX40 agonist ivuxolimab. Receptors were obtained from an adult with an advanced solid tumor such as melanoma, head and neck, liver or kidney cancer.

The DNA of the CDR3 is TGTGCCACCAACGCAGGGGCCAGGGTTGAGCAGTTCTTC. Translated, it gives CATNAGARVEQFF. This chain links TRBV15 with TRBJ2-1, with D possibly being TRBD1 (6 bases). V was pared by 7 bases and J by 9 bases, with 16 bases between. Germline CDR1 is LNHNV and CDR2 is YYDKDF (reference sequence). This CDR3 is built from 13 residues.

This rearrangement joins TRBV7-9 to TRBJ2-3; D is ambiguous. V dropped 8 bases and J dropped 0 bases, with 9 bases sitting between them. Germline CDR1 and CDR2: SEHNR and FQNEAQ (reference sequence). This CDR3 contains 13 residues. CDR3 coding DNA: TGTGCCAGCCGCCCATCTAGCACAGATACGCAGTATTTT. Translated: CASRPSSTDTQYF.

This clone showed up just once. CDR3 bases: TGTGCCAGCAGCTTGGGGCCAGACCGGAATGAAAAACTGTTTTTT. It yields the protein CASSLGPDRNEKLFF. The rearrangement uses TRBV5-4 and TRBJ1-4; unclear D gene. With 0 bases removed from V and 5 bases from J, the gap between germline ends came to 11 bases. This CDR3 is 15 amino acids long. In germline, CDR1 is SGHNT, CDR2 YYREEE (reference sequence).

The chain is built from TRBV6-5 and TRBJ2-5; 8 nucleotides match TRBD1. CDR1 is MNHEY and CDR2 is SVGAGI in the germline V gene. The CDR3 covers 14 residues. V gave up 4 bases and J gave up 4 bases; unmatched junction bases: 5. Here the CDR3 reads CASSFRGQGETQYF. The CDR3 bases are TGTGCCAGCAGTTTCAGGGGGCAGGGAGAGACCCAGTACTTC.

The CDR3 is CASSFDRRNPEAFF. The DNA of the CDR3 is TGCGCCAGCAGCTTCGACAGGCGCAACCCTGAAGCTTTCTTT. The V call is TRBV4-1, the J call TRBJ1-1, with a tentative D call TRBD1 (6 bases). Trimming stripped 5 bases from V and 6 bases from J, with 16 bases between. This CDR3 spans 14 amino acids. From germline, CDR1 is MGHRA and CDR2 YSYEKL.

J is TRBJ2-3 and V is TRBV9; 10 positions agree with TRBD2. V shed 0 bases and J 1 base; nucleotides not matched to a gene: 11. This CDR3 is built from 19 residues. The germline V gene has CDR1 SGDLS and CDR2 YYNGEE. CDR3 region: CASSVGLAGAQLGTDTQYF. The CDR3 nucleotides are TGTGCCAGCAGCGTAGGTCTAGCGGGGGCCCAACTCGGCACAGATACGCAGTATTTT.

The chain couples TRBV2 to TRBJ2-1; no clear D. CDR1 is SNHLY and CDR2 is FYNNEI in the germline V gene. CDR3 size: 15 residues. Trimming cost V 8 bases and J 0 bases, with 14 bases left between them. The CDR3 is CASLTLPNSYNEQFF. CDR3 DNA sequence: TGTGCCAGCTTGACCTTGCCCAACTCCTACAATGAGCAGTTCTTC.

The chain has TRBV7-2 and TRBJ2-7, with 9 positions matching TRBD1. J was trimmed by 4 bases and V by 4 bases; bases with no gene match: 8. CDR1 SGHTA and CDR2 FQGNSA come from the germline V gene. This CDR3 spans 15 amino acids. The CDR3 sequence is CASSYSTGGEYEQYF. In nucleotides, the CDR3 is TGTGCCAGCAGCTATTCGACAGGGGGGGAGTACGAGCAGTACTTC.

The rearrangement uses TRBV5-4 and TRBJ2-7, with D hard to call. V was clipped by 4 bases and J by 2 bases, with 16 bases between them. Looked up from germline, CDR1 is SGHNT and CDR2 is YYREEE (reference sequence). The CDR3 is made up of 15 amino acids. CDR3 in DNA: TGTGCCAGCAGCCTAGTTGGGCTAGGCACCTACGAGCAGTACTTC. Translated, it gives CASSLVGLGTYEQYF.

This chain links TRBV27 with TRBJ1-4, with D possibly TRBD1 on 6 matching bases. The germline V gene has CDR1 MNHEY and CDR2 SMNVEV (reference sequence). The CDR3 is 15 amino acids. Trimming shortened V by 6 bases and J by 8 bases, and 19 bases separated the two germline ends. CDR3 region: CASSSWARGKEKLFF. CDR3 in DNA: TGTGCCAGCAGCTCATGGGCCAGGGGTAAAGAAAAACTGTTTTTT.

The chain uses TRBV7-2 and TRBJ2-5; D is uncertain. The V gene's germline CDR1 is SGHTA and CDR2 FQGNSA. This CDR3 comprises 12 residues. Trimming shortened V by 1 base and J by 5 bases, and 5 bases separated the two germline ends. The CDR3 DNA reads as TGTGCCAGCAGCTTAGGGTGGGAGACCCAGTACTTC. Residues: CASSLGWETQYF.

V is TRBV18 and J is TRBJ2-1; D may be TRBD1 (6 bases). The CDR3 covers 13 residues. CDR1 and CDR2 (germline): KGHSH, LQKENI. The V end lost 3 bases, the J end lost 6 bases, and 9 bases lay between the germline ends. This CDR3 is CASSPSTGNEQFF. CDR3 DNA: TGTGCCAGCTCACCCTCGACAGGCAATGAGCAGTTCTTC. Using reference TRBV18 and TRBJ2-1 for the parts outside the CDR3, the full variable domain is NAGVMQNPRHLVRRRGQEARLRCSPMKGHSHVYWYRQLPEEGLKFMVYLQKENIIDESGMPKERFSAEFPKEGPSILRIQQVVRGDSAAYFCASSPSTGNEQFFGPGTRLTVL.

The chain uses TRBV29-1 and TRBJ1-5; tentative D call: TRBD1 (5 bases). V lost 4 bases and J lost 0, with 10 bases in between. The CDR3 extends over 14 amino acids. Germline lookup yields CDR1 SQVTM and CDR2 ANQGSEA. The CDR3 sequence is CSVAGRGSNQPQHF. CDR3 DNA: TGCAGCGTTGCTGGTAGGGGTAGCAATCAGCCCCAGCATTTT.

The rearrangement links TRBV5-6 to TRBJ1-5; 9 bases line up with TRBD1. Germline-derived CDR1 and CDR2 are SGHDT and YYEEEE. With V trimmed by 3 bases and J by 5 bases, 12 bases remained unmatched. The length of the CDR3 is 17 residues. This chain's CDR3 is CASSSAVDRGLHQPQHF. The CDR3 region has the DNA TGTGCCAGCAGCTCAGCAGTCGACAGGGGGTTGCATCAGCCCCAGCATTTT.

This clone was counted between two and nine times. The genes are TRBV6-1 and TRBJ1-1; 8 bases fit TRBD1. Germline-derived CDR1 and CDR2 are MNHNS and SASEGT. V trimming: 4 bases; J trimming: 4 bases; junction bases outside the gene matches: 5. The CDR3 sequence is 14 residues long. The CDR3 bases are TGTGCCAGCAGTGGACAGGGGTTAGGCACTGAAGCTTTCTTT. Its protein is CASSGQGLGTEAFF.

The chain employs TRBV11-1 and TRBJ2-2; D tentatively fits TRBD1 or TRBD2 (6 bases each). There are 14 residues in the CDR3. Trimming pared 8 bases from V and 5 bases from J, leaving 15 bases between. Germline V gene lookup returns CDR1 SGHAT and CDR2 FQDESV (reference sequence). The CDR3 here is CASSETGRTGELFF. The CDR3 bases are TGTGCCAGCTCCGAAACAGGGAGGACCGGGGAGCTGTTTTTT. The whole variable domain, remainder taken from reference TRBV11-1 and TRBJ2-2, is EAEVAQSPRYKITEKSQAVAFWCDPISGHATLYWYRQILGQGPELLVQFQDESVVDDSQLPKDRFSAERLKGVDSTLKIQPAELGDSAMYLCASSETGRTGELFFGEGSRLTVL.

This chain connects TRBV25-1 to TRBJ2-7; 11 bases align to TRBD1. Germline lookup yields CDR1 MGHDK and CDR2 SYGVNS. The CDR3 is 16 amino acids. V dropped 1 base and J dropped 0; count of bases not matched to a gene: 2. Here the CDR3 DNA reads TGTGCCAGCAGTGAATGGGGGACAGGGGGCTCCTACGAGCAGTACTTC. It is translated as CASSEWGTGGSYEQYF.